This T cell receptor (beta chain) came from a study of blood T cell repertoires in COVID-19. About the study: Material from acute and convalescent COVID-19 was sourced from the United States, Italy and Spain. The cDNA or gDNA used as material had been derived from T cells, B-cell-depleted T cells, or PBMCs.

The CDR3 extends over 16 amino acids. The germline V gene has CDR1 MDHEN and CDR2 SYDVKM. V was clipped by 4 bases and J by 1 base; unmatched bases: 7. Authors' data handling: The authors estimated nucleated cell counts from reference gene primer amplification. Produced via immunoSEQ multiplex PCR; TCRdb's table is partial and in-frame only. From that table come the V and J calls and clone size; the DNA was used to work out D and trimming. The profile covers some 200,000 clones, with almost 85% appearing a single time and around 7.3% taken by the ten largest. V gene TRBV28 combines with J gene TRBJ1-1; 9 nucleotides agree with TRBD1. This receptor was identified in a woman between 45 and 65 years old with active or convalescent COVID-19. Sequences were obtained from peripheral blood. This CDR3 is CASSSGTGNSNTEAFF. The CDR3 DNA reads TGTGCCAGCAGTTCCGGGACAGGGAATTCGAACACTGAAGCTTTCTTT. Filled out from reference TRBV28 and TRBJ1-1, the complete variable domain reads DVKVTQSSRYLVKRTGEKVFLECVQDMDHENMFWYRQDPGLGLRLIYFSYDVKMKEKGDIPEGYSVSREKKERFSLILESASTNQTSMYLCASSSGTGNSNTEAFFGQGTRLTVV.